The 6 T cell receptor beta chains given below trace back to one sample, sequenced in a study of OX40 agonist ivuxolimab in advanced cancers. Profiling relied on immunoSEQ multiplex PCR, and the TCRdb table lists in-frame clones only, not all of them. The table lists tens of thousands of clones, approximately 85% of them singletons. Material: CD4+ or CD8+ T cells sorted from blood, obtained in a trial of the OX40 agonist ivuxolimab. The receptors originated from an adult with an advanced solid tumor such as melanoma, head and neck, liver or kidney cancer.

CDR3 coding DNA: TGTGCCAGCAGCTCGTCGGGACTAGCTTATTACGAGCAGTACTTC. Protein: CASSSSGLAYYEQYF. V and J are TRBV7-2 and TRBJ2-7; 9 positions match TRBD2. Trimming removed 4 bases from V and 4 bases from J; junction bases left unmatched: 8. Germline V gene sequence: CDR1 SGHTA, CDR2 FQGNSA. CDR3 length equals 15 residues.

V gene TRBV27 combines with J gene TRBJ1-6, with 7 positions matching TRBD1. Germline values: CDR1 MNHEY, CDR2 SMNVEV (reference sequence). The J segment lost 10 bases and the V segment lost 0 bases, leaving 9 bases of the junction unmatched. The length of the CDR3 is 16 residues. CDR3 nucleotides: TGTGCCAGCAGTTTATCGAGACAGGGACCAACCTCACCCCTCCACTTT. Amino acids: CASSLSRQGPTSPLHF.

J is TRBJ2-1 and V is TRBV6-4; D perhaps matches TRBD2 (7 bases). The CDR3 has 14 residues. V lost 6 bases, J lost 7 bases, and 16 bases lay in between. Germline V gives CDR1 MRHNA, CDR2 SNTAGT. The CDR3 coding sequence is TGTGCCAGCAGCCCGCGGACTAGGGGGAATGAGCAGTTCTTC. Protein product: CASSPRTRGNEQFF.

The rearrangement uses TRBV4-1 and TRBJ2-5; D may be TRBD2 (5 bases). Trimming cost V 2 bases and J 3 bases, with 10 bases left between them. This CDR3 region has 14 residues. CDR1 and CDR2 from the germline V gene are MGHRA and YSYEKL. CDR3 sequence reads: CASSQPSLEETQYF. The CDR3, as DNA: TGCGCCAGCAGCCAACCCTCACTAGAAGAGACCCAGTACTTC.

The CDR3 is CASSGDLSNGYTF. For the CDR3, the DNA is TGTGCCAGCAGTGGTGACCTTTCAAATGGCTACACCTTC. V and J are TRBV2 and TRBJ1-2; D remains ambiguous. The CDR3 runs 13 residues. The ends were cut back, 4 bases at V and 6 bases at J, with 12 bases in the middle. Germline V gives CDR1 SNHLY, CDR2 FYNNEI.

The CDR3 nucleotides read TGCGCCAGCAGCCAAGACCAGGGAAATCAGCCCCAGCATTTT. Amino acids: CASSQDQGNQPQHF. The V and J genes are TRBV4-3 and TRBJ1-5, with D possibly matching TRBD1 (5 bases). The V and J ends lost 0 bases and 4 bases respectively, with 7 bases between them. The CDR3 contains 14 residues. CDR1 is LGHNA, CDR2 YSLEER, per germline.